The 5 T cell receptor beta chains in this list originate from one sample, sequenced in a study of cytomegalovirus exposure and HLA in healthy donors. The PCR used 60 Vbeta and 13 Jbeta primers. Data came from immunoSEQ multiplex PCR; TCRdb stores just in-frame clones and leaves some out. The listing contains more than 110,000 clones. Input material: PBMCs. Receptors were obtained from a man aged 40-49 years in good health and CMV-seronegative.

Remarks on this clone: Additional DNA sequences in this sample encode the identical CDR3. This chain connects TRBV19 to TRBJ1-1, with TRBD1 matching 7 bases. In germline, CDR1 is LNHDA, CDR2 SQIVND (reference sequence). The CDR3 totals 15 residues. The J segment lost 1 base and the V segment lost 5 bases, leaving 7 bases of the junction unmatched. CDR3 sequence: CASSPRQGGNTEAFF. DNA for the CDR3: TGTGCCAGTAGTCCGCGACAGGGAGGGAACACTGAAGCTTTCTTT.

The rearrangement links TRBV7-2 to TRBJ2-3; tentative D call: TRBD1 (5 bases). The CDR3 is made up of 15 amino acids. Germline V gives CDR1 SGHTA, CDR2 FQGNSA. V lost 1 base and J lost 2, with 10 bases in between. In DNA form, the CDR3 reads TGTGCCAGCAGCTTAGTACAGGTGCACACAGATACGCAGTATTTT. It translates to CASSLVQVHTDTQYF.

V usage is TRBV5-1 and J usage is TRBJ2-7; perhaps TRBD1 as D (6 bases). Germline V gene lookup returns CDR1 SGHRS and CDR2 YFSETQ. This CDR3 comprises 14 residues. Trimming took off 1 base at V and 3 bases at J, with 11 bases between the two ends. The CDR3 sequence is CASSLSGVNYEQYF. The CDR3 coding sequence is TGCGCCAGCAGCTTGTCAGGGGTGAACTACGAGCAGTACTTC.

The J gene is TRBJ1-1, the V gene TRBV4-1; D uncertain. The CDR3 is made up of 11 amino acids. V shed 0 bases and J shed 8 bases, with 4 bases lying between them. The V gene's germline CDR1 is MGHRA and CDR2 YSYEKL. CDR3 residues: CASSQDQEAFF. The CDR3 nucleotides read TGCGCCAGCAGCCAAGATCAAGAAGCTTTCTTT.

The CDR3 DNA reads as TGTGCCAGCAGTAAAAACAGGGATTACGAGCAGTACTTC. Its protein product is CASSKNRDYEQYF. The chain joins TRBV6-5 to TRBJ2-7, with D tentatively TRBD1 (6 bases). Trimming left V 5 bases short and J 4 bases short, with 12 bases between. Germline assignment: CDR1 MNHEY and CDR2 SVGAGI. This CDR3 is 13 amino acids long.